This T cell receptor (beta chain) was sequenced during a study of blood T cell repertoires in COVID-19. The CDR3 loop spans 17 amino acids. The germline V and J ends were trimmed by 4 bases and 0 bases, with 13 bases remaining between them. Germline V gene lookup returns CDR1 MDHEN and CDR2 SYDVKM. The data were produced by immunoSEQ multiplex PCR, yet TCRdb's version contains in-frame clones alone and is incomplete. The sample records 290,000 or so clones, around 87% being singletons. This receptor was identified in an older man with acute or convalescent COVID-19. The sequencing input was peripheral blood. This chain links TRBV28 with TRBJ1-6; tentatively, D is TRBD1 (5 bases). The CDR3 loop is CASSYPGGSSYNSPLHF. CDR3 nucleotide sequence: TGTGCCAGCAGTTACCCTGGGGGGAGCTCCTATAATTCACCCCTCCACTTT.